The T cell receptor beta chain described here comes from a study of OX40 agonist ivuxolimab in advanced cancers. CDR1 MGHDK and CDR2 SYGVNS come from the germline V gene. J gave up 1 base and V 4 bases, and 6 bases lay outside the gene matches. CDR3 size: 16 residues. Study results and caveats: The antigen specificity of the peripheral T cells (those that were expanded) was not determined.

TCRdb keeps only in-frame clones here, not all; method: immunoSEQ multiplex PCR. The sample lists fewer than 200,000 clones, approximately 94% occurring once. About this clone itself: Its antigen is as yet unknown.

The TCR comes from an adult with an advanced solid tumor such as melanoma, head and neck, liver or kidney cancer. The specimen comprised CD4+ or CD8+ T cells sorted from blood, sampled in a trial of the OX40 agonist ivuxolimab. The chain employs TRBV25-1 and TRBJ2-1, with 8 bases that match TRBD2. The CDR3 is CASSASGSRSYNEQFF. The CDR3, as DNA: TGTGCCAGCAGTGCCAGCGGGAGCAGGTCCTACAATGAGCAGTTCTTC.